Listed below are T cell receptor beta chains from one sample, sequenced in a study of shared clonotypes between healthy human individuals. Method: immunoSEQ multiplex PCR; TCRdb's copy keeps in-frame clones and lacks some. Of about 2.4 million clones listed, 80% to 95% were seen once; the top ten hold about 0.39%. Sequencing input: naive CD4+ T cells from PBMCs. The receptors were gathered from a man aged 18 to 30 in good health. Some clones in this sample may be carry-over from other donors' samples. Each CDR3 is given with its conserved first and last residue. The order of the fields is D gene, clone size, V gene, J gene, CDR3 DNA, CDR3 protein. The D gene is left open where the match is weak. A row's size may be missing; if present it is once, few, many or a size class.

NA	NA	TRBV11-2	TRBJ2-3	TGTGCCAGCAGCTTAGTGGATACGCAGTATTTT	CASSLVDTQYF
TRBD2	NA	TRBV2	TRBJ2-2	TGTGCCAGCTCTCTGGAGGGACTAGCGAACACCGGGGAGCTGTTTTTT	CASSLEGLANTGELFF
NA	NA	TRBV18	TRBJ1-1	TGTGCCAGCTCACCAACAGGGACTGGGGAAGCTTTCTTT	CASSPTGTGEAFF
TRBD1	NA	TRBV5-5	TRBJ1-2	TGTGCCAGCAGCTTGGCGGGACAGGGGGCCGTTGGCTATGGCTACACCTTC	CASSLAGQGAVGYGYTF
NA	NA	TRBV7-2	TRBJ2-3	TGTGCCAGCAGCCCCAGGGACGCGAGTGTGCTATATTTT	CASSPRDASVLYF
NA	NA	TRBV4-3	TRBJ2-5	TGCGCCAGCAGCCAAGTAGCGAAGATAGAGACCCAGTACTTC	CASSQVAKIETQYF
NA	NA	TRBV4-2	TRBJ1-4	TGTGCCAGCAGCCTCCCTTCGGGGGTTGGAAAAACTAATGAAAAACTGTTTTTT	CASSLPSGVGKTNEKLFF
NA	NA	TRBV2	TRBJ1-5	TGTGCCAGCGGGGGGGGGACGAATAGCAATCAGCCCCAGCATTTT	CASGGGTNSNQPQHF
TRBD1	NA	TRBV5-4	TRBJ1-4	TGTGCCAGCAGCAGGGACAGGGGGGATGAAAAACTGTTTTTT	CASSRDRGDEKLFF
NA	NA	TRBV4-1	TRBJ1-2	TGCGCCAGCAGCCAACGACTTAACAGGGTTGATTATGGCTACACCTTC	CASSQRLNRVDYGYTF
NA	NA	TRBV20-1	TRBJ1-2	TGCAGTGCCGCAGTAGACTATGGCTACACCTTC	CSAAVDYGYTF
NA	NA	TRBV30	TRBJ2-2	TGTGCCTGGAGTGAGTCCGGGGAGCTGTTTTTT	CAWSESGELFF
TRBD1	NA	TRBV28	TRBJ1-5	TGTGCCAGCAGGGCCTCGGACAGGGAAAGGTATAGCAATCAGCCCCAGCATTTT	CASRASDRERYSNQPQHF
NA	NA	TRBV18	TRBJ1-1	TGTGCCAGCTCACCCAGGACAGAAGTGAACACTGAAGCTTTCTTT	CASSPRTEVNTEAFF
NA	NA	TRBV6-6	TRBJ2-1	TGTGCCAGCAGGAGAGGGGAGGCGCGGGAGCAGTTCTTC	CASRRGEAREQFF
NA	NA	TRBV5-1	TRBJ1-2	TGCGCCAGCAGCTTGGGGCCTGGCTCTCCTAACTATGGCTACACCTTC	CASSLGPGSPNYGYTF
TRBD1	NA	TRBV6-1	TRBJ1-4	TGTGCCAGCAGTTCAGGACAGGTCTATAATGAAAAACTGTTTTTT	CASSSGQVYNEKLFF
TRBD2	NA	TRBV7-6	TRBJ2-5	TGTGCCAGCAGCTTACTGAGGGCTAGCGGGAGTTCCCAAGAGACCCAGTACTTC	CASSLLRASGSSQETQYF
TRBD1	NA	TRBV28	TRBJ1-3	TGTGCCAGCAGTTTTCCCCTTGGGGGGACAGGGAGAAACACCATATATTTT	CASSFPLGGTGRNTIYF
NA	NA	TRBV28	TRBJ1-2	TGTGCCAGCAGTCCGAGGACACGTGATGGCTACACCTTC	CASSPRTRDGYTF
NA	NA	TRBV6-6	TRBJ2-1	TGTGCCAGCAGGGCCTCGTATAAGGCGGAGCAGTTCTTC	CASRASYKAEQFF
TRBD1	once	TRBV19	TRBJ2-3	TGTGCCAGTAGCCAAGCAACCGGGACAGACACAGATACGCAGTATTTT	CASSQATGTDTDTQYF
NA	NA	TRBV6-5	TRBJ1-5	TGTGCCAGCAGAGGGACCGTCAATCAGCCCCAGCATTTT	CASRGTVNQPQHF
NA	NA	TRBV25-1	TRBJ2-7	TGTGCCAGCAGTGTATCCGGGACTTCCTACGAGCAGTACTTC	CASSVSGTSYEQYF
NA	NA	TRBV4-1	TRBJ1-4	TGCGCCAGCAGCCAAGAACCGGGCTTGATAGATGGGGAACTGTTTTTT	CASSQEPGLIDGELFF
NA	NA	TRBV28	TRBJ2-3	TGTGCCAGCAGTCCCCGGGGAGATACGCAGTATTTT	CASSPRGDTQYF
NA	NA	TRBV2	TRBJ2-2	TGTGCCAGCAGTGAGGGCGGCCGGGGGACCGGGGAGCTGTTTTTT	CASSEGGRGTGELFF
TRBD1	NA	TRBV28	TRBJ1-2	TGTGCCAGCCGAGTATCCAGGGGGCTCTTTGGCTACACCTTC	CASRVSRGLFGYTF
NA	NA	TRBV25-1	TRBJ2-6	TGTGCCAGCAGTGAACCAGGGGCTGGGGCCAACGTCCTGACTTTC	CASSEPGAGANVLTF
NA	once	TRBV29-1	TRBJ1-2	TGCAGCGCTGGGACTCATACAGGGTCTGGCTACACCTTC	CSAGTHTGSGYTF
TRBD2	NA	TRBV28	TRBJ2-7	TGTGCCAGCAGTTCCATAGCGGGAGGTGCTTCCTACGAGCAGTACTTC	CASSSIAGGASYEQYF
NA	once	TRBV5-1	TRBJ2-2	TGCGCCAGCAGCCTAGGGACTCTTAACACCGGGGAGCTGTTTTTT	CASSLGTLNTGELFF
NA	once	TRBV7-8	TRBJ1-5	TGTGCCAGCAGCTTAAGTTTGGGGGGCACTCAGCCCCAGCATTTT	CASSLSLGGTQPQHF
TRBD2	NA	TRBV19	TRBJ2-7	TGTGCCAGTAGTATTCCCGGGGCTGCGGGAGTCTACGAGCAGTACTTC	CASSIPGAAGVYEQYF
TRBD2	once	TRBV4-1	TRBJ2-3	TGCGCCAGCAGCCAAGAAGTAGTGGTTAGACTAGCGAGGCGCACAGATACGCAGTATTTT	CASSQEVVVRLARRTDTQYF
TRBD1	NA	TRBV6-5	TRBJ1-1	TGTGCCAGCAGTCCTCGTCCCAGGGGGCACACTGAAGCTTTCTTT	CASSPRPRGHTEAFF
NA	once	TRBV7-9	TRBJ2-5	TGTGCCAGCAGCCGCGCCGAGACCCAGTACTTC	CASSRAETQYF
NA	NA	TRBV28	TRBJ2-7	TGTGCCAGCCGTGGGAGAGTCTACGAGCAGTACTTC	CASRGRVYEQYF
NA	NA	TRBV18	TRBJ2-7	TGTGCCAGCTCACCACCGGCTAGCGCCTCCTACGAGCAGTACTTC	CASSPPASASYEQYF
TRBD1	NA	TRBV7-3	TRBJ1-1	TGTGCCAGCAGACCCTCAGGGGGCACTGAAGCTTTCTTT	CASRPSGGTEAFF
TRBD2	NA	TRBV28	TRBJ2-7	TGTGCCAGCAGTCTCCGGACTAGCGGGAGTTTCTTC	CASSLRTSGSFF
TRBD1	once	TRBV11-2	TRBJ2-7	TGTGCCAGCAGCCAGACAGGGGTCTACGAGCAGTACTTC	CASSQTGVYEQYF
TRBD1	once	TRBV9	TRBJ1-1	TGTGCCAGCAGCCCCCAAATATGGGACAGGCTAAACACTGAAGCTTTCTTT	CASSPQIWDRLNTEAFF
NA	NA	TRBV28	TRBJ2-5	TGTGCCAGCAGTCTAGCACAGCCAGAGACCCAGTACTTC	CASSLAQPETQYF
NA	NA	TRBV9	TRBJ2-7	TGTGCCAGCAGCGTAGGGCCCGGGGGAGCGGGCTACGAGCAGTACTTC	CASSVGPGGAGYEQYF